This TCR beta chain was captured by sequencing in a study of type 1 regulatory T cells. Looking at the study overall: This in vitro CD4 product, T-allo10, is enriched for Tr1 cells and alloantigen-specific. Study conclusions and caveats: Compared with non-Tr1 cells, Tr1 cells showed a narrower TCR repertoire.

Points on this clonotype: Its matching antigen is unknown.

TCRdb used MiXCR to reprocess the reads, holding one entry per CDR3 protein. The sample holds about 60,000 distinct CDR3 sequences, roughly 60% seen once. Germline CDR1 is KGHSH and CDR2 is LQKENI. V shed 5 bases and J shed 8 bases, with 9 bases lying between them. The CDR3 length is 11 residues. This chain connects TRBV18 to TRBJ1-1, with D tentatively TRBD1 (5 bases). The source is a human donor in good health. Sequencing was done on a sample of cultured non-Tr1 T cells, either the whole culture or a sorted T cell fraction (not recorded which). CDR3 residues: CASSTGGEAFF. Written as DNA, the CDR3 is TGTGCCAGCTCAACCGGGGGGGAAGCTTTCTTT.